The text below deals with one TCR beta chain. The data were taken from a study of OX40 agonist ivuxolimab in advanced cancers. Assay: immunoSEQ multiplex PCR; the TCRdb copy retains only in-frame clones and omits some. Among around 100,000 clones listed, 80% to 90% were seen once. The CDR3 consists of 14 residues. Germline V CDR1 and CDR2: SGHAT, FQNNGV. Trimming shortened V by 2 bases and J by 4 bases, and 11 bases separated the two germline ends. The sample in question was CD4+ or CD8+ T cells sorted from blood, obtained in a trial of the OX40 agonist ivuxolimab. This sequence was found in an adult with an advanced solid tumor such as melanoma, head and neck, liver or kidney cancer. The genes are TRBV11-2 and TRBJ1-1, with D possibly being TRBD1 (6 bases). CDR3 region: CASSLRTVSTEAFF. The CDR3 DNA reads TGTGCCAGCAGCTTACGGACAGTGAGCACTGAAGCTTTCTTT. Supplemented by reference TRBV11-2 and TRBJ1-1, the full variable domain reads EAGVAQSPRYKIIEKRQSVAFWCNPISGHATLYWYQQILGQGPKLLIQFQNNGVVDDSQLPKDRFSAERLKGVDSTLKIQPAKLEDSAVYLCASSLRTVSTEAFFGQGTRLTVV.